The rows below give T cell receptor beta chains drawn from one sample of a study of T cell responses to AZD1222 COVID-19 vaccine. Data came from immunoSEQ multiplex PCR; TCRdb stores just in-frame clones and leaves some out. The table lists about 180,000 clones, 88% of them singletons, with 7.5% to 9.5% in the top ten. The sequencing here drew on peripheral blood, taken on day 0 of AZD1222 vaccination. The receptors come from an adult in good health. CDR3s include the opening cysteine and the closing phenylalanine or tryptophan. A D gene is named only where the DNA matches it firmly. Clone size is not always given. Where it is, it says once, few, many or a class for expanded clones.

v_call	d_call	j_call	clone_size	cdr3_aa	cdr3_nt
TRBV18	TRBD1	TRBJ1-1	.	CASSPQGRHMGTEAFF	TGTGCCAGCTCCCCACAGGGGCGACATATGGGCACTGAAGCTTTCTTT
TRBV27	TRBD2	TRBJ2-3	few	CASSLRGADTQYF	TGTGCCAGCAGTTTGCGGGGGGCAGATACGCAGTATTTT
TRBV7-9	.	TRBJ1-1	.	CASRGLGEVNTEAFF	TGTGCCAGCCGGGGTCTCGGGGAGGTGAACACTGAAGCTTTCTTT
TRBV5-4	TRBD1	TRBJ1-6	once	CASSRDSGNSPLHF	TGTGCCAGCAGCAGGGACAGCGGGAATTCACCCCTCCACTTT
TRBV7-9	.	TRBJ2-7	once	CASSPVGNRNEQYF	TGTGCCAGCAGCCCGGTAGGGAACAGAAACGAGCAGTACTTC
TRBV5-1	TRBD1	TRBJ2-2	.	CASSLGQGDTGELFF	TGCGCCAGCAGCTTAGGACAGGGTGACACCGGGGAGCTGTTTTTT
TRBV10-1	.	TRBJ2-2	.	CASSAGVKDRGAVF	TGCGCCAGCAGTGCGGGCGTTAAGGACCGGGGAGCTGTTTTT
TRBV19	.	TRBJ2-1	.	CASSGNFGPYNEQFF	TGTGCCAGTAGTGGTAATTTCGGGCCCTACAATGAGCAGTTCTTC
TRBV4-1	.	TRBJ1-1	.	CASSHLRGNTEAFF	TGCGCCAGCAGCCACTTAAGGGGGAACACTGAAGCTTTCTTT
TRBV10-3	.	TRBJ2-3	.	CAISDTTPAQYF	TGTGCCATCAGTGATACTACCCCTGCGCAGTATTTT
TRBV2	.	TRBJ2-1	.	CASATSGEEQFF	TGTGCCAGCGCCACGTCTGGGGAGGAGCAGTTCTTC
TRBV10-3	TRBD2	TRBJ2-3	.	CAIRTRSGGPNTDTQYF	TGTGCCATCAGGACGAGGAGCGGGGGTCCCAACACAGATACGCAGTATTTT
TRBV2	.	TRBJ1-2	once	CASSDPPDGRHYGYTF	TGTGCCAGCAGTGACCCCCCCGACGGCAGGCACTATGGCTACACCTTC
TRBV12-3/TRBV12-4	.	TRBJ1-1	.	CASSSFASEAFF	TGTGCCAGCAGTTCCTTCGCTTCTGAAGCTTTCTTT
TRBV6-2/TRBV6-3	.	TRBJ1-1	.	CASSYGVGLLNTEAFF	TGTGCCAGCAGTTACGGAGTCGGGCTCCTGAACACTGAAGCTTTCTTT
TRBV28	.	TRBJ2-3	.	CASSTGAYTDTQYF	TGTGCCAGCAGTACCGGGGCCTACACAGATACGCAGTATTTT
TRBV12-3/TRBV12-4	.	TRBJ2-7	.	CASRVGGSYEQYF	TGTGCCAGCAGGGTGGGCGGGTCCTACGAGCAGTACTTC
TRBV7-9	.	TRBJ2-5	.	CASSPSLEAQYF	TGTGCCAGCAGCCCTTCCTTGGAGGCCCAGTACTTC
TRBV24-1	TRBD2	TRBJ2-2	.	CATSDRGTMNTGELFF	TGTGCCACCAGTGATCGAGGGACTATGAACACCGGGGAGCTGTTTTTT
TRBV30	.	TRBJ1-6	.	CAWSYGRAWDSPLHF	TGTGCCTGGAGTTACGGACGAGCATGGGATTCACCCCTCCACTTT